Following are 18 T cell receptor beta chains from one sample sequenced in a study of T cells in Graves' hyperthyroidism and ophthalmopathy. It was RNA transcripts that yielded the amplified TCR beta CDR3 regions. The study used the HTBI primer set for a first-round RT-PCR of the TCR CDR3. Via MiXCR, TCRdb re-called the multiplex PCR reads, giving one row per CDR3 protein. The profile shows fewer than 500,000 distinct CDR3 sequences, roughly 14% of them singletons. Sequencing input: blood. These receptors were obtained from a man aged 30 to 45 with Graves' hyperthyroidism that later progressed to Graves' ophthalmopathy.

At least ten counts were recorded for this clonotype. The chain couples TRBV10-3 to TRBJ1-5, with D hard to call. Germline V CDR1 and CDR2: ENHRY, SYGVKD. V shed 4 bases and J shed 7 bases, with 11 bases lying between them. The CDR3 spans 13 residues. This chain's CDR3 is CAISGPLVQPQHF. The CDR3 region has the DNA TGTGCCATCAGTGGGCCTCTGGTCCAGCCCCAGCATTTT.

This clonotype has ten or more counts. The chain couples TRBV12-3 or TRBV12-4 to TRBJ2-1; D might be TRBD1 (6 bases). The CDR3 extends over 14 amino acids. Trimming pared 0 bases from V and 5 bases from J, leaving 8 bases between. CDR3 residues: CASSLARQDNEQFF. CDR3 coding DNA: TGTGCCAGCAGTTTAGCGCGACAGGACAATGAGCAGTTCTTC.

This rearrangement joins TRBV4-1 to TRBJ2-1, with D perhaps TRBD2 (5 bases). The CDR3 has 17 residues. V lost 1 base, J lost 0 bases, and 13 bases lay in between. The germline gives CDR1 MGHRA, CDR2 YSYEKL. Here the CDR3 reads CASSQAPAGVSYNEQFF. The CDR3 nucleotides are TGCGCCAGCAGCCAAGCTCCCGCCGGGGTCTCCTACAATGAGCAGTTCTTC.

The rearrangement joins TRBV3-1 to TRBJ2-5; tentative D call: TRBD1 (6 bases). The CDR3 consists of 14 residues. Germline V gene data show CDR1 as LGHDT and CDR2 as YNNKEL (reference sequence). Trimming stripped 4 bases from V and 2 bases from J, with 11 bases between. The CDR3 protein is CASSLYRVQETQYF. The CDR3 bases are TGTGCCAGCAGCCTCTACAGGGTGCAAGAGACCCAGTACTTC.

This clonotype was seen many times. This chain joins TRBV6-1 and TRBJ2-1; 9 bases align to TRBD2. The CDR3 runs to 15 residues. V lost 6 bases, J lost 5 bases, and 8 bases stayed unmatched. Germline V gives CDR1 MNHNS, CDR2 SASEGT. This CDR3 reads CASRKSGGTNNEQFF. CDR3 nucleotide sequence: TGTGCCAGCAGGAAAAGCGGGGGGACAAACAATGAGCAGTTCTTC.

This clonotype was counted ten times or more. The chain joins TRBV12-3 or TRBV12-4 to TRBJ1-5, with a tentative D call TRBD1 (5 bases). The CDR3 is made up of 15 amino acids. Trimming removed 3 bases from V and 6 bases from J, with 15 bases in between. In DNA form, the CDR3 reads TGTGCCAGCAGTTTTAGCGGGCCTGGGGGTCAGCCCCAGCATTTT. It codes for CASSFSGPGGQPQHF.

This clonotype has ten or more counts. This chain links TRBV7-9 with TRBJ2-5; D gene uncertain. The CDR3 has 14 amino acids. V shed 5 bases and J shed 1 base, with 11 bases lying between them. Per germline, CDR1 SEHNR and CDR2 FQNEAQ (reference sequence). CDR3: CASSPRATQETQYF. DNA of the CDR3: TGTGCCAGCAGCCCAAGGGCTACCCAAGAGACCCAGTACTTC.

The chain carries TRBV28 and TRBJ2-7, with D unresolved. Germline lookup yields CDR1 MDHEN and CDR2 SYDVKM. The CDR3 runs 13 residues. Trimming cost V 2 bases and J 8 bases, with 13 bases left between them. In DNA, the CDR3 is TGTGCCAGCAGTTTACAACCCCTGATCAAGCAGTACTTC. Translated: CASSLQPLIKQYF. Full variable domain (remainder filled in from reference TRBV28 and TRBJ2-7): DVKVTQSSRYLVKRTGEKVFLECVQDMDHENMFWYRQDPGLGLRLIYFSYDVKMKEKGDIPEGYSVSREKKERFSLILESASTNQTSMYLCASSLQPLIKQYFGPGTRLTVT.

This clonotype was seen repeatedly, ten times or more. As DNA, the CDR3 is TGTGCCACCAGTGATTTGGAGTCAGGGTTCAATGAGCAGTTCTTC. Translated, it gives CATSDLESGFNEQFF. V usage is TRBV24-1 and J usage is TRBJ2-1; maybe TRBD1 (5 bases). This CDR3 has 15 residues. V was trimmed by 0 bases and J by 6 bases, leaving 11 bases between them. Germline CDR1 KGHDR, CDR2 SFDVKD.

The table lists this clonotype with a few counts. The rearrangement uses TRBV5-1 and TRBJ2-7, with D perhaps matching TRBD2 (5 bases). Per germline, CDR1 SGHRS and CDR2 YFSETQ. The V end lost 0 bases, the J end lost 6 bases, and 7 bases lay between the germline ends. The CDR3 loop spans 12 amino acids. The CDR3 DNA follows: TGCGCCAGCAGCTTGGATGGGAGCGAGCAGTACTTC. Encoded protein: CASSLDGSEQYF.

This clonotype has a count of ten or more. CDR3 sequence reads: CASSSRETQYF. CDR3 nucleotide sequence: TGTGCCAGCAGCTCCCGGGAGACCCAGTACTTC. The chain recombines TRBV5-6 with TRBJ2-5; no reliable D call. V was shortened by 3 bases and J by 5 bases, with 5 bases between the two germline ends. CDR1 SGHDT and CDR2 YYEEEE come from the germline V gene. This CDR3 contains 11 residues. Full variable domain (outside the CDR3, taken from reference TRBV5-6 and TRBJ2-5): DAGVTQSPTHLIKTRGQQVTLRCSPKSGHDTVSWYQQALGQGPQFIFQYYEEEERQRGNFPDRFSGHQFPNYSSELNVNALLLGDSALYLCASSSRETQYFGPGTRLLVL.

This clonotype was counted at least ten times. V usage is TRBV5-1 and J usage is TRBJ1-1; D uncertain. Trimming stripped 3 bases from V and 0 bases from J, with 12 bases between. Germline CDR1 is SGHRS and CDR2 is YFSETQ. The CDR3 consists of 15 residues. CDR3 sequence reads: CASSSPMDLNTEAFF. Here the CDR3 DNA reads TGCGCCAGCAGCTCCCCCATGGATCTGAACACTGAAGCTTTCTTT.

In its sample, this clonotype was seen many times. This chain connects TRBV3-1 to TRBJ2-1; 7 nucleotides match TRBD2. Trimming removed 1 base from V and 2 bases from J; junction bases left unmatched: 5. The CDR3 length is 16 residues. Germline V gene data show CDR1 as LGHDT and CDR2 as YNNKEL (reference sequence). CDR3 sequence reads: CASSQGFGGTYNEQFF. CDR3 bases: TGTGCCAGCAGCCAAGGTTTCGGGGGGACCTACAATGAGCAGTTCTTC.

The sample holds many counts of this clonotype. This rearrangement joins TRBV6-5 to TRBJ1-2, with 10 nucleotides matching TRBD1. The CDR3 runs to 18 residues. Germline lookup yields CDR1 MNHEY and CDR2 SVGAGI. V dropped 1 base and J dropped 4; count of bases not matched to a gene: 12. DNA for the CDR3: TGTGCCAGCAGTTACTTGTGGGACAGGGGCACCGGACCCTATGGCTACACCTTC. Its translation is CASSYLWDRGTGPYGYTF.

This clonotype was seen a handful of times. The chain couples TRBV5-4 to TRBJ2-5; 7 bases fit TRBD2. CDR1 SGHNT and CDR2 YYREEE come from the germline V gene (reference sequence). The CDR3 has 14 amino acids. With V trimmed by 4 bases and J by 5 bases, 8 bases remained unmatched. This CDR3 is CASSPTRGLETQYF. In DNA form, the CDR3 reads TGTGCCAGCAGCCCGACGCGGGGGTTGGAGACCCAGTACTTC. The full variable domain, its missing parts supplied by reference TRBV5-4 and TRBJ2-5, is ETGVTQSPTHLIKTRGQQVTLRCSSQSGHNTVSWYQQALGQGPQFIFQYYREEENGRGNFPPRFSGLQFPNYSSELNVNALELDDSALYLCASSPTRGLETQYFGPGTRLLVL.

This clonotype came up many times. The chain is built from TRBV28 and TRBJ2-7, with TRBD1 identical over 7 bases. This CDR3 is 16 amino acids long. V gave up 4 bases and J gave up 3 bases; unmatched junction bases: 12. Germline V lookup: CDR1 MDHEN, CDR2 SYDVKM. In DNA, the CDR3 is TGTGCCAGCAGTTCCCTCTCACCGGGACAGATCTACGAGCAGTACTTC. It is translated as CASSSLSPGQIYEQYF.

In its sample, this clonotype was seen many times. The chain carries TRBV27 and TRBJ2-1, with 8 bases identical to TRBD1. Germline trimming cut 6 bases from V and 8 bases from J; bases unmatched to any gene: 15. This CDR3 is built from 16 residues. Germline V gives CDR1 MNHEY, CDR2 SMNVEV (reference sequence). The CDR3, as DNA: TGTGCCAGCAGCTCCCTAGGGCAGGGGGCGCTTGATGAGCAGTTCTTC. This encodes CASSSLGQGALDEQFF.

This clonotype came up many times. This chain links TRBV7-3 with TRBJ2-3; unclear D gene. The CDR3 sequence is 14 residues long. V was cut by 5 bases and J by 0 bases, with 9 bases left in between. Germline V gives CDR1 SGHTA, CDR2 FQGTGA. For the CDR3, the DNA is TGTGCCAGCAGCCAAGGTACTAGCACAGATACGCAGTATTTT. Protein sequence: CASSQGTSTDTQYF.